This T cell receptor beta chain was identified during a study of T cell changes during pregnancy in multiple sclerosis. The V and J ends lost 5 bases and 7 bases, in that order; junction bases with no gene match: 7. Germline CDR1 is SEHNR and CDR2 is FQNEAQ (reference sequence). The CDR3 extends over 15 amino acids. Measured with immunoSEQ multiplex PCR; TCRdb has only the in-frame clones, and not every one. The sample lists 55,000 to 70,000 clones; 89% were seen once. The gene calls are TRBV7-9 and TRBJ1-4, with TRBD1 matching 10 bases. The TCR originated in a female donor with multiple sclerosis, enrolled in a pregnancy study. The source material was peripheral blood, sampled after pregnancy. The CDR3, as DNA: TGTGCCAGCAGCCCGGGGACAGGGGACACTGAAAAACTGTTTTTT. It yields the protein CASSPGTGDTEKLFF.